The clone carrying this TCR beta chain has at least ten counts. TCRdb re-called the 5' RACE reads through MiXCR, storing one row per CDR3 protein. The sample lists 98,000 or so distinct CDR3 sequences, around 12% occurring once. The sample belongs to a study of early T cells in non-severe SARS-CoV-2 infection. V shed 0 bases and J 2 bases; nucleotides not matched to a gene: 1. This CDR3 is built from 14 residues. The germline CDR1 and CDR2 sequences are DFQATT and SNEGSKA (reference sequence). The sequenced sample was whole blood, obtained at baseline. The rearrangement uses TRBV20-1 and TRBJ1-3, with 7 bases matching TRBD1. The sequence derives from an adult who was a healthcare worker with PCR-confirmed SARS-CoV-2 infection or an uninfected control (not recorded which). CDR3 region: CSARDGTAGNTIYF. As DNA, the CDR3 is TGCAGTGCTAGAGATGGGACAGCTGGAAACACCATATATTTT.